A selection of T cell receptor beta chains follows, all from one sample in a study of blood T cell repertoires in COVID-19. Sequenced by immunoSEQ multiplex PCR; TCRdb stores in-frame clones only, minus some. Of about 140,000 clones listed, 75% to 80% are singletons. Specimen: peripheral blood. These receptor sequences come from a woman aged 50 to 60 with active or convalescent COVID-19. Each CDR3 is given with its conserved first and last residue. The D gene is left open where the match is weak. The size field is filled for only some rows; it gives once, few, many or a size class.

j_call	clone_size	v_call	d_call	cdr3_aa	cdr3_nt
TRBJ1-1	NA	TRBV6-5	NA	CASRSVGYPSGEAFF	TGTGCCAGCAGGTCCGTCGGGTACCCGAGTGGTGAAGCTTTCTTT
TRBJ2-2	NA	TRBV7-2	NA	CAGGSTGELFF	TGTGCTGGGGGGAGCACCGGGGAGCTGTTTTTT
TRBJ2-3	few	TRBV5-6	TRBD2	CASSSGPSGGQYF	TGTGCCAGCAGCTCAGGACCGAGCGGGGGGCAGTATTTT
TRBJ1-6	NA	TRBV6-2/TRBV6-3	TRBD1	CASSRMTGSSYNSPLHF	TGTGCCAGCAGTCGGATGACAGGGAGCTCCTATAATTCACCCCTCCACTTT
TRBJ1-2	NA	TRBV11-2	NA	CASSLATGAVYGYTF	TGTGCCAGCAGCTTAGCCACAGGAGCAGTCTATGGCTACACCTTC
TRBJ2-3	once	TRBV4-3	TRBD2	CASSLTGAGGPDTQYF	TGCGCCAGCAGCCTTACGGGAGCGGGAGGTCCGGATACGCAGTATTTT
TRBJ1-1	NA	TRBV5-5	NA	CASRTGGGLGTDGLLEAFF	TGTGCCAGCAGGACTGGCGGGGGTTTAGGGACGGATGGCCTCCTTGAAGCTTTCTTT
TRBJ2-7	NA	TRBV28	NA	CASSHAGTFHVSTYEQYF	TGTGCCAGCAGCCACGCCGGGACTTTTCATGTCTCAACCTACGAGCAGTACTTC
TRBJ2-5	once	TRBV25-1	NA	CATLLSEAETQYF	TGTGCCACCCTCCTTTCGGAGGCGGAGACCCAGTACTTC
TRBJ2-2	NA	TRBV6-4	NA	CASSDSDGGQTGELFF	TGTGCCAGCAGTGACTCGGACGGGGGGCAAACCGGGGAGCTGTTTTTT
TRBJ1-6	once	TRBV7-2	TRBD1	CASRHGQEAPLHF	TGTGCCAGCAGACACGGACAGGAAGCACCCCTCCACTTT
TRBJ1-1	NA	TRBV5-1	NA	CASSFTGNTEAFF	TGCGCCAGCAGCTTTACAGGGAACACTGAAGCTTTCTTT
TRBJ2-5	few	TRBV9	TRBD1	CASSTRGQGARETQYF	TGTGCCAGCAGCACGAGGGGACAGGGGGCGCGGGAGACCCAGTACTTC
TRBJ2-7	NA	TRBV3-1/TRBV3-2	TRBD2	CASSQGPSGAYEQYF	TGTGCCAGCAGCCAAGGTCCTAGCGGGGCCTACGAGCAGTACTTC
TRBJ1-3	few	TRBV7-9	NA	CASSGAGGRESGNTIYF	TGTGCCAGCAGCGGAGCGGGAGGCAGGGAGTCTGGAAACACCATATATTTT
TRBJ2-7	NA	TRBV6-2/TRBV6-3	NA	CASSSINSSTNLEGSSF	TGTGCCAGCAGTTCAATCAACTCGTCCACCAACCTCGAGGGAAGTAGTTTC
TRBJ2-7	NA	TRBV5-1	TRBD1	CASSLAAGQGSYEQYF	TGCGCCAGCAGCTTGGCAGCCGGACAGGGTTCCTACGAGCAGTACTTC
TRBJ1-5	NA	TRBV5-1	NA	CASSLDINQPQHF	TGCGCCAGCAGCTTGGATATAAATCAGCCCCAGCATTTT
TRBJ1-5	once	TRBV27	NA	CASSLGRGGNQPQHF	TGTGCCAGCAGTTTGGGGAGGGGGGGGAATCAGCCCCAGCATTTT
TRBJ2-5	once	TRBV19	TRBD2	CASSESGTSGQETQYF	TGTGCCAGTAGTGAATCCGGGACTAGCGGCCAAGAGACCCAGTACTTC
TRBJ2-5	NA	TRBV19	TRBD2	CASSSKRGGRETQYF	TGTGCCAGTAGTTCGAAGCGGGGGGGCCGGGAGACCCAGTACTTC
TRBJ1-5	NA	TRBV19	NA	CASSTQNSNQPQHF	TGTGCCAGTAGTACACAAAATAGCAATCAGCCCCAGCATTTT
TRBJ2-7	NA	TRBV19	TRBD1	CASNSPGQGSYEQYF	TGTGCCAGTAATTCTCCGGGACAGGGATCCTACGAGCAGTACTTC
TRBJ1-6	NA	TRBV18	NA	CASSPMAGDNNSPLHF	TGTGCCAGCTCACCAATGGCAGGCGACAATAATTCACCCCTCCACTTT
TRBJ2-3	NA	TRBV19	NA	CASSMRGPSTDTQYF	TGTGCCAGTAGTATGCGGGGGCCTAGCACAGATACGCAGTATTTT
TRBJ1-1	NA	TRBV7-2	TRBD1	CASSLGTGRGAFF	TGTGCCAGCAGCTTAGGGACAGGGCGGGGAGCTTTCTTT
TRBJ2-1	NA	TRBV3-1/TRBV3-2	TRBD2	CASSQSGGGIKDEQFF	TGTGCCAGCAGCCAGAGTGGCGGGGGGATAAAGGATGAGCAGTTCTTC
TRBJ1-1	NA	TRBV30	NA	CAWSVQRGGGTEAFF	TGTGCCTGGAGTGTTCAGAGGGGCGGGGGCACTGAAGCTTTCTTT
TRBJ1-2	NA	TRBV19	NA	CASSIRQANGYTF	TGTGCCAGTAGTATCCGGCAGGCGAATGGCTACACCTTC
TRBJ2-7	NA	TRBV2	NA	CASFDFGQTHEQYF	TGTGCCAGCTTCGATTTTGGGCAGACCCACGAGCAGTACTTC
TRBJ1-1	NA	TRBV3-1/TRBV3-2	TRBD1	CASSQDLVYRQGKVNTEAFF	TGTGCCAGCAGCCAAGATCTTGTGTATCGACAGGGGAAGGTGAACACTGAAGCTTTCTTT
TRBJ1-2	NA	TRBV6-1	NA	CASSDRGYGYTF	TGTGCCAGCAGTGACAGGGGCTATGGCTACACCTTC
TRBJ1-2	NA	TRBV30	NA	CAYSPGPGGYTF	TGTGCCTATTCCCCCGGGCCGGGGGGCTACACCTTC
TRBJ1-5	NA	TRBV4-2	NA	CASSQDFGVGNQPQHF	TGTGCCAGCAGCCAAGATTTCGGGGTAGGCAATCAGCCCCAGCATTTT